This T cell receptor beta chain was recovered during a study of T cell repertoires in cytomegalovirus infection. TCRdb processed the reads anew with MiXCR; each CDR3 protein has one entry. This table holds around 740,000 distinct CDR3 sequences, 35% to 45% found once. The length of the CDR3 is 16 residues. The V and J ends lost 4 bases and 7 bases respectively, with 23 bases between them. CDR1 DFQATT and CDR2 SNEGSKA come from the germline V gene (reference sequence). Source material: PBMCs. The clonotype comes from a human donor in good health (CMV status not recorded). Some clones in this sample may be carry-over from other donors' samples. V usage is TRBV20-1 and J usage is TRBJ2-1; D may be TRBD1 or TRBD2 (5 bases each). CDR3 coding DNA: TGCAGTGCTACCGCCCGGGGCCACCTCCGGGGAAATGAGCAGTTCTTC. Translating gives CSATARGHLRGNEQFF.